This TCR beta chain was documented in a study of shared clonotypes between healthy human individuals. Study background: For every donor, three CD4 naive, three CD4 memory, two CD8 naive and one CD8 memory plates were used. Whole-study findings and limits: Against clonotypes common to all four donors, non-shared ones had lower generation probabilities. It was observed that 5% to 6.5% of naive CD4 clonotypes were shared across a handful of donors.

Remarks on this clone: What it recognizes is unknown.

Replicate PCRs run on sorted subsets employed about 220 ng DNA, 25,000 to 35,000 T cell genomes. Clones were sequenced by immunoSEQ multiplex PCR, and TCRdb holds only the in-frame ones, with some missing. The repertoire holds hundreds of thousands of clones, more than 85% seen once, with around 24% in the top ten. Positive CCR7 selection of CD45RO-negative cells yielded the naive CD8 cells, and terminally differentiated effector memory CD45RA+ cells were excluded. Germline V gene lookup returns CDR1 SGHRS and CDR2 YFSETQ. CDR3 length: 13 residues. V lost 7 bases, J lost 1 base, and 12 bases lay in between.

The V gene is TRBV5-1, the J gene TRBJ2-7, with D hard to call. The receptor was isolated from a man aged 25-40 years in good health. Sequencing was carried out using naive CD8+ T cells sorted from blood. CDR3 residues: CASLAGNSYEQYF. Here the CDR3 DNA reads TGCGCCAGCTTGGCTGGAAATTCCTACGAGCAGTACTTC.